This entry is about one T cell receptor beta chain. This record comes from a study of cytomegalovirus exposure and HLA in healthy donors. It was with 60 Vbeta and 13 Jbeta primers that the PCR ran. Generated by immunoSEQ multiplex PCR, the TCRdb table keeps only in-frame clones and is missing some. The table shows about 120,000 clones, with 60% to 85% occurring only once. The CDR3 has 14 amino acids. V lost 0 bases to trimming and J lost 5 bases, with 9 bases between them. Germline V lookup: CDR1 SGHNT, CDR2 YYREEE (reference sequence). This receptor was identified in a woman aged 40 to 50 in good health and CMV-seropositive. This rearrangement joins TRBV5-4 to TRBJ1-5; D not resolved. Sequenced: PBMCs. Here the CDR3 DNA reads TGTGCCAGCAGCTTGGGTGGAGGTGATCAGCCCCAGCATTTT. It encodes CASSLGGGDQPQHF. The full variable domain, in which reference TRBV5-4 and TRBJ1-5 provide the parts outside the CDR3, is ETGVTQSPTHLIKTRGQQVTLRCSSQSGHNTVSWYQQALGQGPQFIFQYYREEENGRGNFPPRFSGLQFPNYSSELNVNALELDDSALYLCASSLGGGDQPQHFGDGTRLSIL.